These 28 T cell receptor beta chains were sequenced from one sample in a study of T cell responses to AZD1222 COVID-19 vaccine. Data came from immunoSEQ multiplex PCR; TCRdb stores just in-frame clones and leaves some out. Counted here are under 150,000 clones, around nine tenths occurring once; the ten biggest clones make up 4.5% to 6.5%. The sequenced sample was peripheral blood, obtained on day 0 of AZD1222 vaccination. Receptors were obtained from an adult in good health.

This rearrangement joins TRBV6-6 to TRBJ1-2; TRBD1 aligns across 8 bases. Losses at the gene ends were 5 bases for V and 1 base for J; bases not matched to a gene: 15. CDR3 length: 18 residues. Germline CDR1 and CDR2: MNHNY and SVGAGI (reference sequence). CDR3 DNA sequence: TGTGCCAGCAGTCGGATCGGACAGGGAGGGGTGTATAACTATGGCTACACCTTC. Its protein is CASSRIGQGGVYNYGYTF.

V gene TRBV7-2 combines with J gene TRBJ1-2; TRBD1 aligns across 8 bases. CDR3 size: 15 residues. Germline trimming cut 5 bases from V and 5 bases from J; bases unmatched to any gene: 10. Germline CDR1 and CDR2: SGHTA and FQGNSA. CDR3 protein: CASSGRGRDQYGYTF. CDR3 bases: TGTGCCAGCAGCGGCAGGGGGCGCGATCAGTATGGCTACACCTTC.

The V gene is TRBV4-1, the J gene TRBJ1-4; TRBD1 is a possible D gene (5 bases). The V gene lost 1 base and the J gene lost 16 bases, with 13 bases spanning the gap. Germline-derived CDR1 and CDR2 are MGHRA and YSYEKL. CDR3 size: 12 residues. The chain's CDR3 is CASSQVGGVRFF. The CDR3 DNA sequence: TGCGCCAGCAGCCAAGTTGGAGGGGTAAGGTTTTTT.

The CDR3 DNA reads as TGTGCCAGCACGGGACTGCGAAGGGAGTACTACGAGCAGTACTTC. Protein: CASTGLRREYYEQYF. This chain uses TRBV11-2 with TRBJ2-7, with D perhaps matching TRBD2 (6 bases). Trimming removed 7 bases from V and 3 bases from J, with 19 bases in between. The CDR3 contains 15 residues. The germline V gene encodes CDR1 SGHAT and CDR2 FQNNGV.

The count of this clone is one. The V gene is TRBV19, the J gene TRBJ1-5, with 9 positions matching TRBD1. The germline V gene has CDR1 LNHDA and CDR2 SQIVND (reference sequence). V shed 4 bases, J shed 7 bases, and the junction held 8 bases outside the gene matches. The CDR3 contains 15 residues. CDR3 DNA sequence: TGTGCCAGTAGTAGGATCCGGGACAGGGAGCAGCCCCAGCATTTT. Its translation: CASSRIRDREQPQHF.

The rearrangement links TRBV19 to TRBJ2-2; D call uncertain. V gave up 1 base and J gave up 7 bases, with 7 bases separating them. The V gene's germline CDR1 is LNHDA and CDR2 SQIVND (reference sequence). The CDR3 covers 13 residues. The CDR3 region is CASSIGNNGELFF. The CDR3 region has the DNA TGTGCCAGTAGTATAGGCAATAACGGGGAGCTGTTTTTT.

The count of this clone is one. The rearrangement links TRBV10-3 to TRBJ2-1; D is perhaps TRBD1 (6 bases). From germline, CDR1 is ENHRY and CDR2 SYGVKD. There are 14 residues in the CDR3. The ends were cut back, 10 bases at V and 7 bases at J, with 20 bases in the middle. CDR3 loop: CASRDTYKGNEQFF. CDR3 in DNA: TGTGCCAGCAGGGACACCTACAAGGGGAATGAGCAGTTCTTC.

The J gene is TRBJ2-5, the V gene TRBV28; D perhaps matches TRBD2 (6 bases). Trimming pared 7 bases from V and 4 bases from J, leaving 16 bases between. This CDR3 region has 14 residues. Germline loops: CDR1 MDHEN, CDR2 SYDVKM. CDR3 amino acids: CASKPPGLGETQYF. DNA of the CDR3: TGTGCCAGCAAACCACCGGGACTCGGAGAGACCCAGTACTTC.

This clone was recorded once. The V gene is TRBV2, the J gene TRBJ2-1; D gene ambiguous. Germline V CDR1 and CDR2: SNHLY, FYNNEI. CDR3 size: 15 residues. Between the trimmed V and J ends, which lost 8 bases and 5 bases, there was a span of 19 bases. CDR3 residues: CASLRDTPKHNEQFF. CDR3 DNA: TGTGCCAGCCTCAGAGACACCCCCAAACACAATGAGCAGTTCTTC. The full variable domain, rest sourced from reference TRBV2 and TRBJ2-1, is EPEVTQTPSHQVTQMGQEVILRCVPISNHLYFYWYRQILGQKVEFLVSFYNNEISEKSEIFDDQFSVERPDGSNFTLKIRSTKLEDSAMYFCASLRDTPKHNEQFFGPGTRLTVL.

This clone was counted a few times. This chain links TRBV11-2 with TRBJ2-7, with 10 positions matching TRBD1. The CDR3 loop spans 13 amino acids. V lost 1 base and J lost 12; bases outside the gene matches: 6. Per germline, CDR1 SGHAT and CDR2 FQNNGV. For the CDR3, the DNA is TGTGCCAGCAGCTTAGGACCGGGACAGGGGCCGTACTTC. Protein sequence: CASSLGPGQGPYF.

V usage is TRBV4-3 and J usage is TRBJ1-5, with D perhaps matching TRBD1 (6 bases). The CDR3 contains 16 residues. Between the trimmed V and J ends, which lost 0 bases and 6 bases, there was a span of 15 bases. CDR1 LGHNA and CDR2 YSLEER come from the germline V gene. CDR3 loop: CASSQDWGQGFQPQHF. The CDR3 DNA sequence: TGCGCCAGCAGCCAAGATTGGGGGCAGGGATTTCAGCCCCAGCATTTT.

The V and J genes are TRBV12-3 or TRBV12-4 and TRBJ1-2, with D maybe TRBD1 (5 bases). Between the trimmed V and J ends, which lost 10 bases and 7 bases, there was a span of 19 bases. The CDR3 loop spans 13 amino acids. The CDR3 protein is CAIRHRPRGGYTF. In DNA form, the CDR3 reads TGTGCCATCCGCCACAGGCCCCGGGGTGGCTACACCTTC.

The chain joins TRBV27 to TRBJ2-1; D uncertain. Per germline, CDR1 MNHEY and CDR2 SMNVEV (reference sequence). Trimming removed 3 bases at V and 8 bases at J, with 5 bases between. The CDR3 spans 11 residues. In DNA form, the CDR3 reads TGTGCCAGCAGTTTTGGGGATGAGCAGTTCTTC. Translated: CASSFGDEQFF.

This chain connects TRBV6-5 to TRBJ1-6, with D hard to call. Germline-derived CDR1 and CDR2 are MNHEY and SVGAGI. This CDR3 is 16 amino acids long. V was shortened by 0 bases and J by 7 bases, with 13 bases between the two germline ends. CDR3 region: CASSYSRKGINSPLHF. The CDR3 DNA follows: TGTGCCAGCAGTTACTCACGTAAAGGGATAAATTCACCCCTCCACTTT.

The chain has TRBV9 and TRBJ2-1; 8 bases line up with TRBD1. The germline V gene encodes CDR1 SGDLS and CDR2 YYNGEE. The CDR3 sequence is 16 residues long. V was pared by 5 bases and J by 3 bases, with 10 bases of the junction left unmatched. The DNA of the CDR3 is TGTGCCAGCAGGGGAACGACAGGGGAGGACTACAATGAGCAGTTCTTC. This codes for CASRGTTGEDYNEQFF.

This clone was observed once. The chain links TRBV7-9 to TRBJ1-5; D perhaps matches TRBD1 (5 bases). CDR1 and CDR2 from the germline V gene are SEHNR and FQNEAQ (reference sequence). The CDR3 has 14 residues. V was trimmed by 5 bases and J by 3 bases, leaving 11 bases between them. The CDR3 DNA sequence: TGTGCCAGCAGCCCCGACAGTGTCAATCAGCCCCAGCATTTT. Translating it yields CASSPDSVNQPQHF.

V is TRBV9 and J is TRBJ1-1; D gene uncertain. From germline, CDR1 is SGDLS and CDR2 YYNGEE. CDR3 length equals 14 residues. Trimming removed 0 bases at V and 1 base at J, with 7 bases between. CDR3 DNA: TGTGCCAGCAGCGTAGGTAGGAGGAACACTGAAGCTTTCTTT. Translating it yields CASSVGRRNTEAFF.

The J gene is TRBJ1-3, the V gene TRBV24-1; no reliable D call. The CDR3 length is 16 residues. V lost 2 bases and J lost 1, with 11 bases in between. Germline V lookup: CDR1 KGHDR, CDR2 SFDVKD. The CDR3 loop reads CATSDSGETSGNTIYF. The CDR3, as DNA: TGTGCCACCAGTGATTCCGGGGAAACTTCTGGAAACACCATATATTTT.

The gene calls are TRBV11-3 and TRBJ2-5, with D uncertain. CDR1 and CDR2 from the germline V gene are SGHNT and YENEEA. The V gene lost 0 bases and the J gene lost 5 bases, with 13 bases spanning the gap. The CDR3 is 15 residues long. CDR3 bases: TGTGCCAGCAGCTTAGATCCGCATGAGTCGGAGACCCAGTACTTC. Encoded protein: CASSLDPHESETQYF. The variable domain in full, completed from reference TRBV11-3 and TRBJ2-5, reads EAGVVQSPRYKIIEKKQPVAFWCNPISGHNTLYWYLQNLGQGPELLIRYENEEAVDDSQLPKDRFSAERLKGVDSTLKIQPAELGDSAVYLCASSLDPHESETQYFGPGTRLLVL.

This clone was detected a few times. The V and J genes are TRBV29-1 and TRBJ2-5, with 10 nucleotides matching TRBD1. J gave up 4 bases and V 2 bases, and 7 bases lay outside the gene matches. Per the germline V gene, CDR1 is SQVTM and CDR2 is ANQGSEA. This CDR3 is built from 15 residues. This CDR3 reads CSVETDRGRSETQYF. In DNA form, the CDR3 reads TGCAGCGTTGAAACAGACAGGGGGCGTTCAGAGACCCAGTACTTC.

The chain has TRBV28 and TRBJ1-1; D unclear. The V gene's germline CDR1 is MDHEN and CDR2 SYDVKM. The CDR3 has 17 residues. Trimming pared 2 bases from V and 0 bases from J, leaving 16 bases between. CDR3 sequence: CASSLGTWGVMNTEAFF. The CDR3 coding sequence is TGTGCCAGCAGTTTAGGAACCTGGGGAGTAATGAACACTGAAGCTTTCTTT.

The V call is TRBV5-4, the J call TRBJ2-1, with TRBD2 matching over 7 bases. Germline V gene lookup returns CDR1 SGHNT and CDR2 YYREEE (reference sequence). The V segment lost 10 bases and the J segment 6 bases; nucleotides outside the gene matches: 7. The CDR3 sequence is 12 residues long. CDR3 region: CASQGGSNEQFF. The DNA for the CDR3 is TGTGCCTCCCAGGGCGGGAGCAATGAGCAGTTCTTC.

V is TRBV2 and J is TRBJ2-6; no reliable D call. Deletions cut 4 bases from V and 3 bases from J, with 7 bases between. The germline V gene encodes CDR1 SNHLY and CDR2 FYNNEI. The CDR3 runs 14 residues. CDR3 DNA: TGTGCCAGCAGTGTATTGGGTGGGGCCAACGTCCTGACTTTC. Protein product: CASSVLGGANVLTF.

In this sample, this clone turned up once. The genes are TRBV6-2 or TRBV6-3 and TRBJ1-4, with D possibly being TRBD1 (5 bases). CDR3 length: 15 residues. Trimming took off 5 bases at V and 4 bases at J, with 14 bases between the two ends. In germline, CDR1 is MNHEY, CDR2 SVGEGT. The CDR3: CASSLPGLINEKLFF. DNA of the CDR3: TGTGCCAGCAGTCTACCGGGACTGATTAATGAAAAACTGTTTTTT.

The chain couples TRBV15 to TRBJ2-7, with unresolved D. Deletions cut 0 bases from V and 1 base from J, with 7 bases between. The CDR3 extends over 14 amino acids. Germline assignment: CDR1 LNHNV and CDR2 YYDKDF (reference sequence). CDR3 nucleotide sequence: TGTGCCACCAGCAGAGATTTTCAGTCCTACGAGCAGTACTTC. Translated, it gives CATSRDFQSYEQYF.

CDR3 sequence: CASSSSGADTGELFF. Written as DNA, the CDR3 is TGTGCCAGCAGCTCTAGCGGAGCGGACACCGGGGAGCTGTTTTTT. This chain joins TRBV7-9 and TRBJ2-2, with TRBD2 matching over 7 bases. Germline V gene sequence: CDR1 SEHNR, CDR2 FQNEAQ (reference sequence). V lost 4 bases, J lost 3 bases, and 5 bases stayed unmatched. This CDR3 is 15 amino acids long.

The V gene is TRBV7-2, the J gene TRBJ1-2; 8 bases map to TRBD1. Looked up from germline, CDR1 is SGHTA and CDR2 is FQGNSA. V shed 4 bases, J shed 2 bases, and the junction held 9 bases outside the gene matches. The CDR3 loop spans 16 amino acids. CDR3 loop: CASSSGTGKGNYGYTF. CDR3 DNA sequence: TGTGCCAGCAGCTCCGGGACAGGAAAGGGGAACTATGGCTACACCTTC.

The chain has TRBV9 and TRBJ2-1; 7 bases line up with TRBD1. Germline CDR1 SGDLS, CDR2 YYNGEE. The CDR3 spans 15 residues. V trimming: 0 bases; J trimming: 6 bases; junction bases outside the gene matches: 6. CDR3 DNA sequence: TGTGCCAGCAGCGTAGGACAGGGTGGGACCAATGAGCAGTTCTTC. Its protein is CASSVGQGGTNEQFF.